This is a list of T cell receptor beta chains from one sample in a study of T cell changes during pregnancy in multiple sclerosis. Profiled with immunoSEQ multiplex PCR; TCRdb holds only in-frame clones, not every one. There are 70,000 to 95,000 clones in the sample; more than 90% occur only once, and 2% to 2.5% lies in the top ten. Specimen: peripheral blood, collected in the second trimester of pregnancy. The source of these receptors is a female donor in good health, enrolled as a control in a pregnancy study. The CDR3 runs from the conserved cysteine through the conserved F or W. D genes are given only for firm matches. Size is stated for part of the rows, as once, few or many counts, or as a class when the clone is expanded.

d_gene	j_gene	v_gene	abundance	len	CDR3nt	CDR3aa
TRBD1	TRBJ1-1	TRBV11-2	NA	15	TGTGCCAGCAGCCCTGCCGGGACAGGGGTTACTGAAGCTTTCTTT	CASSPAGTGVTEAFF
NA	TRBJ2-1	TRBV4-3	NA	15	TGCGCCAGCAGCCCCAGGCCGGGACTGCTCTATGAGCAGTTCTTC	CASSPRPGLLYEQFF
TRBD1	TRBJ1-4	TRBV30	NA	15	TGTGCCTGGACCGTACTACAGGGGCCTGGTGAAAAACTGTTTTTT	CAWTVLQGPGEKLFF
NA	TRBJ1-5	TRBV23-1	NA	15	TGCGCCAGCAGTCCAACAGAGTATAGCAATCAGCCCCAGCATTTT	CASSPTEYSNQPQHF
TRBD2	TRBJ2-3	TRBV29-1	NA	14	TGCAGCGCCGAGCGGGGGGCTAGCACAGATACGCAGTATTTT	CSAERGASTDTQYF
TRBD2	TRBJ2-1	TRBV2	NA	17	TGTGCCAGCGGAGGGGGGACTAGCGGGGGGCCCTACAATGAGCAGTTCTTC	CASGGGTSGGPYNEQFF
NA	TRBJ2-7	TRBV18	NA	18	TGTGCCAGCTCACCAGGGCGGGGGCCCAGCGCCAGCTCCTACGAGCAGTACTTC	CASSPGRGPSASSYEQYF
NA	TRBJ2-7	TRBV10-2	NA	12	TGCGCCAGCAGTGAAGGCGGTTACGAGCAGTACTTC	CASSEGGYEQYF
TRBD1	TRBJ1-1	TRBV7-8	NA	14	TGTGCCAGCAGCGCCCGGGACAGAAACACTGAAGCTTTCTTT	CASSARDRNTEAFF
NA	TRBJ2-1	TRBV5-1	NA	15	TGCGCCAGCAGCTTGGGCGGGGGCAGCTACAATGAGCAGTTCTTC	CASSLGGGSYNEQFF
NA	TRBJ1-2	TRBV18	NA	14	TGTGCCAGCTCCCCCCCTCTGGAGGGGTATGGCTACACCTTC	CASSPPLEGYGYTF
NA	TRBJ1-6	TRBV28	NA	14	TGTGCCAGCAGTCTACAGGACTATAATTCACCCCTCCACTTT	CASSLQDYNSPLHF
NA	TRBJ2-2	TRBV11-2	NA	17	TGTGCCAGCAGCTTAGGGACTCCGACCTTGAACACCGGGGAGCTGTTTTTT	CASSLGTPTLNTGELFF
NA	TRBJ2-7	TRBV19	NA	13	TGTGCCAGTAGTAGGGGGCCTACCTACGAGCAGTACTTC	CASSRGPTYEQYF
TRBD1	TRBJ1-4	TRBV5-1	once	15	TGCGCCAGCAGCTTGTCGGGCCCAGGGGGGGAAAAACTGTTTTTT	CASSLSGPGGEKLFF
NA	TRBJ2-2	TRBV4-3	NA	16	TGCGCCAGCAGCCAAGATAGCTATCTGGGCACCGGGGAGCTGTTTTTT	CASSQDSYLGTGELFF
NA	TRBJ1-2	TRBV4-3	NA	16	TGCGCCAGCAGCCAATTACAGGGTAGTTTTAGCTATGGCTACACCTTC	CASSQLQGSFSYGYTF
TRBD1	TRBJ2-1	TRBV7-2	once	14	TGTGCCAGCAGGCCGGGACAGGGATACAATGAGCAGTTCTTC	CASRPGQGYNEQFF
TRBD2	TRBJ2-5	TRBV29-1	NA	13	TGCAGCGTTGAAGAGCTAGCGGGGGGTCTCCCGTACTTC	CSVEELAGGLPYF
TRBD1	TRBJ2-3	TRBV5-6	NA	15	TGTGCCAGCAGCTTAGAGAGGGGGCGGACAGATACGCAGTATTTT	CASSLERGRTDTQYF
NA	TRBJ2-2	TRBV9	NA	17	TGTGCCAGCAGCCCCCGTGGCTACTACGCGAACACCGGGGAGCTGTTTTTT	CASSPRGYYANTGELFF
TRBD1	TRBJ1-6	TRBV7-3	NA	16	TGTGCCAGCAGCTTACGTGGGACAGGGGAGGGTTCACCCCTCCACTTT	CASSLRGTGEGSPLHF
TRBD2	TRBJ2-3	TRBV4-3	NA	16	TGCGCCAGCAGCCAAGATCGGACTAGCAGTGCAGATACGCAGTATTTT	CASSQDRTSSADTQYF
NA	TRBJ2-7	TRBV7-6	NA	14	TGTGCCAGCAGCTTCGGGGTCGGCCGCTACGAGCAGTACTTC	CASSFGVGRYEQYF
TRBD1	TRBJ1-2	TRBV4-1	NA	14	TGCGCCAGCAGCCAAGGACAGGGATTGACTGGCTACACCTTC	CASSQGQGLTGYTF
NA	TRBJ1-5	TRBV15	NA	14	TGTGCCACCAGCGTAGGAGGGTCCCATCAGCCCCAGCATTTT	CATSVGGSHQPQHF
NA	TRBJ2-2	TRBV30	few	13	TGTGCCTGGAGGTTTCGGAACACCGGGGAGCTGTTTTTT	CAWRFRNTGELFF
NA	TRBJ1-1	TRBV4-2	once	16	TGTGCCAGCAGCCAAGATTTCACGGGGTTGAACACTGAAGCTTTCTTT	CASSQDFTGLNTEAFF
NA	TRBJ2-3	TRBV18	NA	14	TGTGCCAGCTCACCTGAATGGGGGAGGTATACGCAGTATTTT	CASSPEWGRYTQYF
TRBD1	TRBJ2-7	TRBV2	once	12	TGTGCCAGCAGTACAGGGGCGAACGAGCAGTACTTC	CASSTGANEQYF
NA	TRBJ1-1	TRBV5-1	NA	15	TGCGCCAGCAGCTTGGAGAGGATCGGGAACACTGAAGCTTTCTTT	CASSLERIGNTEAFF
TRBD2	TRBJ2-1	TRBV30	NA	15	TGTGCCTGGAGTTACGGACTAGCAGCTTCCAATGAGCAGTTCTTC	CAWSYGLAASNEQFF
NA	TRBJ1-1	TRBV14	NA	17	TGTGCCAGCAGCCGCGGACAGTCTCCTCGGGGGGCCACTGAAGCTTTCTTT	CASSRGQSPRGATEAFF
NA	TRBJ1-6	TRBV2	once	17	TGTGCCAGCTTAGGTGTTAGACCCGGGGGATATAATTCACCCCTCCACTTT	CASLGVRPGGYNSPLHF
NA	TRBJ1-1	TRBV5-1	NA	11	TGCGCCAGCAGCTATCCGACAGGAAACTTCTTT	CASSYPTGNFF
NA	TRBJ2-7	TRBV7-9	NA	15	TGTGCCAGCAGCTTAGATGGCAGGGCTTCCTACGAGCAGTACTTC	CASSLDGRASYEQYF
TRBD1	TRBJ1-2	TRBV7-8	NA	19	TGTGCCAGCAGCTTAGTTCCTCGCGGGACAGGGATCTCAGTGTATGGCTACACCTTC	CASSLVPRGTGISVYGYTF
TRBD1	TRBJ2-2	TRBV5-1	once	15	TGCGCCAGCAGCTTACAGGGGGGAAACACCGGGGAGCTGTTTTTT	CASSLQGGNTGELFF
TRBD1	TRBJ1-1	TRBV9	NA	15	TGTGCCAGCAGCCCAAGGACAGGGTCGGACACTGAAGCTTTCTTT	CASSPRTGSDTEAFF
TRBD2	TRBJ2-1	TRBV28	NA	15	TGTGCCAGCTTACCCAGCGGGGGGCCATACAATGAGCAGTTCTTC	CASLPSGGPYNEQFF
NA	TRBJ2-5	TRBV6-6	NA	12	TGTGCCACGGGCTTTGGGGGGGAGACCCAGTACTTC	CATGFGGETQYF
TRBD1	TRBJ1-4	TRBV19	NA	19	TGTGCCAGTAGTACCCCTCCGGGACAGGGGGAATCAACTAATGAAAAACTGTTTTTT	CASSTPPGQGESTNEKLFF